This T cell receptor (beta chain) is drawn from a study of CD8 T cells in ankylosing spondylitis. Study-wide results and limits: Within matched ankylosing spondylitis synovial fluid, disease-linked clones were reportedly significantly enriched. Roughly eight highly homologous variants formed a TCR beta motif that appeared characteristic of ankylosing spondylitis blood. Disease-linked clones proved CD8+ and comparatively uncommon in peripheral blood. A subset of motif variants has previously been described in the synovial fluid and blood of reactive arthritis.

This clonotype has more than one count but fewer than ten. Antigen: not known. It was by quantitative 5'-RACE with molecular barcodes that TCR beta libraries were made. MiXCR, applied by TCRdb to the 5' RACE reads, yields one record per CDR3 protein. The sample comprises roughly 220,000 distinct CDR3 sequences, approximately 20% of which are singletons, and about 42% rests with the top ten. Sequences were obtained from blood, either unsorted or a sorted T cell fraction (not recorded which). The clonotype comes from a male donor with ankylosing spondylitis.

CDR3 protein: CASSLELEQYF. CDR3 DNA sequence: TGTGCCAGCAGCTTGGAACTCGAGCAGTACTTC. The rearrangement links TRBV7-2 to TRBJ2-7; no clear D. The CDR3 totals 11 residues. V was pared by 3 bases and J by 6 bases, with 6 bases between. Germline V gene lookup returns CDR1 SGHTA and CDR2 FQGNSA.